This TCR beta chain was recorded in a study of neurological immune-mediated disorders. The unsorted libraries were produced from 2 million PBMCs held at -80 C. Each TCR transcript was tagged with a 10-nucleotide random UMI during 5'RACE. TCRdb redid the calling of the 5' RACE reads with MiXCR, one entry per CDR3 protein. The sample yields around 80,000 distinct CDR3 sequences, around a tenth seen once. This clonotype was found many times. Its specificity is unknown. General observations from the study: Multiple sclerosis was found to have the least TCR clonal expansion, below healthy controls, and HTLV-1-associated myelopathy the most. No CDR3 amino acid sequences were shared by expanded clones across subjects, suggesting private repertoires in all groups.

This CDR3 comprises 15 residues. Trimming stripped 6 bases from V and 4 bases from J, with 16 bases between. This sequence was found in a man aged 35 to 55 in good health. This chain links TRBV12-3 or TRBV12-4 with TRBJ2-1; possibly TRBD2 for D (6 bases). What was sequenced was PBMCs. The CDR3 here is CASRKAGDFYNEQFF. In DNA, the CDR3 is TGTGCCAGCAGAAAAGCGGGCGACTTTTACAATGAGCAGTTCTTC.